Below, 26 T cell receptor beta chains from the same sample are listed, as sequenced in a study of cytomegalovirus exposure and HLA in healthy donors. The table came from immunoSEQ multiplex PCR; TCRdb's copy has only in-frame clones and leaves some out. In the table there are under 150,000 clones, around 84% of which are singletons. The specimen sequenced was PBMCs. The receptors were gathered from a young man in good health and CMV-seropositive.

This clone occurred a few times. The genes are TRBV6-5 and TRBJ1-5, with D perhaps TRBD1 (6 bases). Germline assignment: CDR1 MNHEY and CDR2 SVGAGI. V was pared by 5 bases and J by 0 bases, with 11 bases between. The CDR3 runs to 15 residues. The CDR3 spells CASSTTGYSNQPQHF. The CDR3 coding sequence is TGTGCCAGCAGTACCACAGGGTATAGCAATCAGCCCCAGCATTTT.

This clone was counted between two and nine times. The CDR3 DNA reads TGTGCCAGCAGCTCTAGGACAGACTCTGGAAACACCATATATTTT. It encodes CASSSRTDSGNTIYF. The chain carries TRBV11-3 and TRBJ1-3; perhaps TRBD1 as D (6 bases). V shed 4 bases and J shed 0 bases, with 10 bases lying between them. This CDR3 comprises 15 residues. Germline CDR1 is SGHNT and CDR2 is YENEEA.

This chain links TRBV14 with TRBJ2-7; no definite D call. The V gene lost 5 bases and the J gene lost 4 bases, with 18 bases spanning the gap. Germline V gene data show CDR1 as SGHDN and CDR2 as FVKESK. The CDR3 sequence is 15 residues long. DNA of the CDR3: TGTGCCAGCAGCTCCAGGTCCCTCGTTGGATACGAGCAGTACTTC. This translates into CASSSRSLVGYEQYF.

The chain's CDR3 is CASRLAGGPNEQFF. DNA of the CDR3: TGTGCCAGCAGATTAGCGGGAGGCCCGAATGAGCAGTTCTTC. The chain uses TRBV27 and TRBJ2-1; 10 bases are a match to TRBD2. Germline CDR1 reads MNHEY; CDR2 reads SMNVEV (reference sequence). This CDR3 is 14 amino acids long. V trimming: 6 bases; J trimming: 7 bases; junction bases outside the gene matches: 6.

This chain links TRBV2 with TRBJ2-5; TRBD1 matches 8 bases. Germline CDR1 SNHLY, CDR2 FYNNEI. This CDR3 comprises 15 residues. V gave up 7 bases and J gave up 5 bases; unmatched junction bases: 12. Here the CDR3 reads CASTRQGRNVETQYF. The CDR3 DNA is TGTGCCAGCACCAGACAGGGGCGGAATGTGGAGACCCAGTACTTC.

This clone was counted between two and nine times. The chain carries TRBV30 and TRBJ2-7; 9 bases line up with TRBD1. The CDR3 spans 14 residues. CDR1 is GTSNPN, CDR2 SVGIG, per germline (reference sequence). Trimming cost V 6 bases and J 2 bases; bases outside gene matches: 8. The CDR3 DNA reads TGTGCCTGCCGGGACAGGGCAGTAACCTACGAGCAGTACTTC. It is translated as CACRDRAVTYEQYF. Together with reference TRBV30 and TRBJ2-7, the CDR3 gives the full variable domain: SQTIHQWPATLVQPVGSPLSLECTVEGTSNPNLYWYRQAAGRGLQLLFYSVGIGQISSEVPQNLSASRPQDRQFILSSKKLLLSDSGFYLCACRDRAVTYEQYFGPGTRLTVT.

V usage is TRBV6-5 and J usage is TRBJ2-7; TRBD1 aligns across 8 bases. J gave up 0 bases and V 5 bases, and 6 bases lay outside the gene matches. CDR1 and CDR2 from the germline V gene are MNHEY and SVGAGI. The CDR3 loop spans 15 amino acids. For the CDR3, the DNA is TGTGCCAGCAGTACTACAGGGGGGAGCTCCTACGAGCAGTACTTC. It codes for CASSTTGGSSYEQYF.

The chain carries TRBV2 and TRBJ1-4, with TRBD1 matching over 7 bases. V lost 5 bases to trimming and J lost 6 bases; unmatched junction nucleotides: 6. The CDR3 extends over 14 amino acids. Germline values: CDR1 SNHLY, CDR2 FYNNEI. CDR3 bases: TGTGCCAGCAGTTCGGGACAGACGTATGAAAAACTGTTTTTT. Its translation: CASSSGQTYEKLFF. The full variable domain, in which reference TRBV2 and TRBJ1-4 provide the parts outside the CDR3, is EPEVTQTPSHQVTQMGQEVILRCVPISNHLYFYWYRQILGQKVEFLVSFYNNEISEKSEIFDDQFSVERPDGSNFTLKIRSTKLEDSAMYFCASSSGQTYEKLFFGSGTQLSVL.

CDR3 in DNA: TGTGCCATCAGTGTCGAGCGCGGCTCCCCAGATACGCAGTATTTT. Translating it yields CAISVERGSPDTQYF. The chain uses TRBV10-3 and TRBJ2-3; no clear D. From germline, CDR1 is ENHRY and CDR2 SYGVKD. Trimming stripped 4 bases from V and 4 bases from J, with 15 bases between. There are 15 residues in the CDR3.

The chain couples TRBV6-1 to TRBJ2-7; D remains unclear. In germline, CDR1 is MNHNS, CDR2 SASEGT. V was shortened by 0 bases and J by 4 bases, with 4 bases between the two germline ends. This CDR3 contains 12 residues. The CDR3 is CASSEAEYEQYF. The CDR3 region has the DNA TGTGCCAGCAGTGAAGCAGAGTACGAGCAGTACTTC.

This CDR3 is CASSLKTSGASGEQYF. CDR3 coding DNA: TGTGCCAGCAGTTTGAAAACTAGCGGGGCCTCAGGAGAGCAGTACTTC. The J gene is TRBJ2-7, the V gene TRBV27, with 10 bases lining up with TRBD2. CDR1 and CDR2 from the germline V gene are MNHEY and SMNVEV (reference sequence). The CDR3 contains 16 residues. After removal of 3 bases from V and 7 bases from J, the junction contained 12 bases not matched to a gene.

This rearrangement joins TRBV5-1 to TRBJ2-7, with 7 bases that match TRBD1. The CDR3 totals 13 residues. V shed 0 bases, J shed 7 bases, and the junction held 4 bases outside the gene matches. The germline gives CDR1 SGHRS, CDR2 YFSETQ. The CDR3 DNA reads as TGCGCCAGCAGCTTGGAGGGGGCAAGGGAGCAGTACTTC. It encodes CASSLEGAREQYF.

V gene TRBV7-2 combines with J gene TRBJ1-2, with D tentatively TRBD1 (6 bases). The germline gives CDR1 SGHTA, CDR2 FQGNSA. Trimming took off 3 bases at V and 4 bases at J, with 9 bases between the two ends. The CDR3 has 13 residues. This CDR3 is CASSFGQPYGYTF. The CDR3 nucleotides are TGTGCCAGCAGCTTCGGACAGCCCTATGGCTACACCTTC. The full variable domain, in which reference TRBV7-2 and TRBJ1-2 provide the parts outside the CDR3, is GAGVSQSPSNKVTEKGKDVELRCDPISGHTALYWYRQSLGQGLEFLIYFQGNSAPDKSGLPSDRFSAERTGGSVSTLTIQRTQQEDSAVYLCASSFGQPYGYTFGSGTRLTVV.

The rearrangement uses TRBV5-6 and TRBJ2-1, with 10 bases aligning to TRBD1. The CDR3 runs 16 residues. V shed 4 bases, J shed 7 bases, and the junction held 11 bases outside the gene matches. The germline gives CDR1 SGHDT, CDR2 YYEEEE. The CDR3 region has the DNA TGTGCCAGCAGCCTACTGACCGGGACAGGGGATAATGAGCAGTTCTTC. Amino acid sequence: CASSLLTGTGDNEQFF.

The genes are TRBV9 and TRBJ1-2; TRBD1 aligns across 10 bases. This CDR3 is built from 15 residues. Per germline, CDR1 SGDLS and CDR2 YYNGEE. Losses at the gene ends were 2 bases for V and 8 bases for J; bases not matched to a gene: 9. The CDR3 region has the DNA TGTGCCAGCAGCGTGGGACAGGGGAGTTATGGCGGCTACACCTTC. Translating it yields CASSVGQGSYGGYTF.

The chain uses TRBV5-1 and TRBJ2-5, with D possibly matching TRBD2 (6 bases). This CDR3 spans 15 amino acids. With 7 bases removed from V and 5 bases from J, the gap between germline ends came to 21 bases. From germline, CDR1 is SGHRS and CDR2 YFSETQ. The CDR3 nucleotides read TGCGCCAGCCAGACTTCCACCCGTGGGAGGGAGACCCAGTACTTC. This translates into CASQTSTRGRETQYF.

The rearrangement uses TRBV9 and TRBJ1-2; D not certain. Per germline, CDR1 SGDLS and CDR2 YYNGEE. Trimming took 0 bases from V and 8 from J, leaving 17 bases between them. The CDR3 is made up of 15 amino acids. CDR3 nucleotide sequence: TGTGCCAGCAGCGTAGCCCCTCTAGGAGGTCGGGGCTACACCTTC. Encoded protein: CASSVAPLGGRGYTF.

This clone was observed a few times. The chain joins TRBV5-6 to TRBJ2-2; D uncertain. This CDR3 contains 13 residues. Deletions cut 4 bases from V and 6 bases from J, with 10 bases between. From germline, CDR1 is SGHDT and CDR2 YYEEEE. The CDR3 bases are TGTGCCAGCAGCACCCTAGACTCCGGGGAGCTGTTTTTT. It specifies CASSTLDSGELFF.

This chain joins TRBV19 and TRBJ2-1, with 9 bases that match TRBD2. The V and J ends lost 5 bases and 4 bases, in that order; junction bases with no gene match: 3. The CDR3 runs 14 residues. Germline V CDR1 and CDR2: LNHDA, SQIVND (reference sequence). The CDR3 nucleotides read TGTGCCAGTAGTCGGGCGGGAGGGTACAATGAGCAGTTCTTC. This codes for CASSRAGGYNEQFF. The full variable domain, rest sourced from reference TRBV19 and TRBJ2-1, is DGGITQSPKYLFRKEGQNVTLSCEQNLNHDAMYWYRQDPGQGLRLIYYSQIVNDFQKGDIAEGYSVSREKKESFPLTVTSAQKNPTAFYLCASSRAGGYNEQFFGPGTRLTVL.

The chain carries TRBV7-9 and TRBJ1-4; D unresolved. V was cut by 5 bases and J by 8 bases, with 15 bases left in between. The CDR3 covers 14 residues. Germline loops: CDR1 SEHNR, CDR2 FQNEAQ (reference sequence). CDR3 nucleotide sequence: TGTGCCAGCAGCCGGGGTGTAGACGGGGAAAAACTGTTTTTT. This gives the protein CASSRGVDGEKLFF.

This chain uses TRBV9 with TRBJ2-2; D gene uncertain. Trimming pared 1 base from V and 7 bases from J, leaving 11 bases between. The germline gives CDR1 SGDLS, CDR2 YYNGEE. The length of the CDR3 is 14 residues. In nucleotides, the CDR3 is TGTGCCAGCAGCGTACCCCCCTATGGCGGGGAGCTGTTTTTT. This sequence encodes CASSVPPYGGELFF.

This sequence joins TRBV30 and TRBJ2-3; TRBD2 matches at 12 bases. CDR1 and CDR2 (germline): GTSNPN, SVGIG (reference sequence). The V and J ends lost 5 bases and 7 bases, in that order; junction bases with no gene match: 1. This CDR3 is 12 amino acids long. In DNA form, the CDR3 reads TGTGCCTGGGGACTAGCGGGGTATACGCAGTATTTT. Amino acids: CAWGLAGYTQYF.

CDR3 in DNA: TGTGCCAGCAGCGTAGGGGGGAGGGTGCGGACCGGGGAGCTGTTTTTT. Translating gives CASSVGGRVRTGELFF. This rearrangement joins TRBV9 to TRBJ2-2; 7 nucleotides align to TRBD2. V gave up 0 bases and J gave up 5 bases; unmatched junction bases: 7. Germline loops: CDR1 SGDLS, CDR2 YYNGEE. This CDR3 comprises 16 residues. The variable domain in full, with the rest retrieved from reference TRBV9 and TRBJ2-2, is DSGVTQTPKHLITATGQRVTLRCSPRSGDLSVYWYQQSLDQGLQFLIQYYNGEERAKGNILERFSAQQFPDLHSELNLSSLELGDSALYFCASSVGGRVRTGELFFGEGSRLTVL.

This clone was seen only a few times. V is TRBV18 and J is TRBJ2-3, with a possible D match to TRBD1 (6 bases). The CDR3 contains 15 residues. Per germline, CDR1 KGHSH and CDR2 LQKENI. Trimming stripped 1 base from V and 4 bases from J, with 12 bases between. CDR3 bases: TGTGCCAGCTCACCACTTGCGGACAGCTCAGATACGCAGTATTTT. Amino acid sequence: CASSPLADSSDTQYF.

V is TRBV7-3 and J is TRBJ1-4; the D gene is possibly TRBD1 (5 bases). The V end lost 2 bases, the J end lost 3 bases, and 13 bases lay between the germline ends. This CDR3 is built from 16 residues. Germline V gives CDR1 SGHTA, CDR2 FQGTGA. The CDR3 DNA is TGTGCCAGCAGCTTACTTGGCAGGGCGGCTAATGAAAAACTGTTTTTT. Protein product: CASSLLGRAANEKLFF. Drawing the rest from reference TRBV7-3 and TRBJ1-4, the complete variable domain is GAGVSQTPSNKVTEKGKYVELRCDPISGHTALYWYRQSLGQGPEFLIYFQGTGAADDSGLPNDRFFAVRPEGSVSTLKIQRTERGDSAVYLCASSLLGRAANEKLFFGSGTQLSVL.

The rearrangement uses TRBV29-1 and TRBJ2-3, with D possibly TRBD1 on 5 matching bases. Looked up from germline, CDR1 is SQVTM and CDR2 is ANQGSEA. Trimming pared 4 bases from V and 9 bases from J, leaving 20 bases between. CDR3 length equals 14 residues. CDR3 in DNA: TGCAGCGTTGTTACGGCAGGAACCTCAGGGACGCAGTATTTT. Its translation is CSVVTAGTSGTQYF.